This T cell receptor (beta chain) originates from a study of T cell repertoires in ileal Crohn's disease. At the level of the study: Approximately 35% were active smokers at surgery; median disease duration was approximately 7.3 years. Biopsies of inflamed ileum from the surgical specimen form M0 samples.

Time point indicated: inflamed ileum from the surgical specimen. The repertoire was sequenced with immunoSEQ multiplex PCR; TCRdb's copy has only in-frame clones and lacks some. Here the sample spans around 16,000 clones, 92% being singletons. Germline V gene lookup returns CDR1 MNHEY and CDR2 SMNVEV (reference sequence). V lost 8 bases to trimming and J lost 10 bases, with 20 bases between them. There are 14 residues in the CDR3. The specimen was ileal tissue. The chain uses TRBV27 and TRBJ1-4; D call uncertain. The sequence derives from an adult with Crohn's disease. CDR3 coding DNA: TGTGCCAGCGGAGGAGGAACTTTCGCGTCAAAACTGTTTTTT. This gives the protein CASGGGTFASKLFF.